A selection of T cell receptor beta chains follows, all from one sample in a study of T cell responses to AZD1222 COVID-19 vaccine. Clones were sequenced by immunoSEQ multiplex PCR, and TCRdb holds only the in-frame ones, with some missing. There are roughly 85,000 clones in the sample; 70% to 90% occur only once, and approximately 5.4% lies in the top ten. Sequenced here: peripheral blood, sampled on day 0 of MenACWY control vaccination. These receptors originate from an adult in good health. Both conserved end residues are part of each CDR3. A D gene is named only where the DNA matches it firmly. Only part of the rows carry a size: once, few, many, or a class if the clone is expanded.

clone size: few; J gene: TRBJ2-7; V gene: TRBV23-1; D gene: -; CDR3 protein: CASSHEQGSNEQYF; CDR3 DNA: TGCGCCAGCAGTCACGAACAGGGTAGTAACGAGCAGTACTTC
clone size: -; J gene: TRBJ2-3; V gene: TRBV7-2; D gene: TRBD1; CDR3 protein: CASSPGTGWGDTQYF; CDR3 DNA: TGTGCCAGCAGCCCGGGGACAGGTTGGGGAGATACGCAGTATTTT
clone size: once; J gene: TRBJ2-7; V gene: TRBV30; D gene: TRBD1; CDR3 protein: CALGGLSYEQYF; CDR3 DNA: TGTGCCTTAGGGGGCCTATCCTACGAGCAGTACTTC
clone size: -; J gene: TRBJ2-1; V gene: TRBV4-3; D gene: -; CDR3 protein: CASSQGIPTDNEQFF; CDR3 DNA: TGCGCCAGCAGCCAAGGAATCCCGACGGACAATGAGCAGTTCTTC
clone size: -; J gene: TRBJ1-6; V gene: TRBV6-8; D gene: -; CDR3 protein: CASSYSPYNSPLHF; CDR3 DNA: TGTGCCAGCAGTTACAGTCCCTATAATTCACCCCTCCACTTT
clone size: -; J gene: TRBJ1-1; V gene: TRBV12-3/TRBV12-4; D gene: -; CDR3 protein: CASSFVGVTEAFF; CDR3 DNA: TGTGCCAGCAGTTTCGTTGGGGTCACTGAAGCTTTCTTT
clone size: -; J gene: TRBJ1-5; V gene: TRBV2; D gene: -; CDR3 protein: CASSFRDSNQPQHF; CDR3 DNA: TGTGCCAGCAGTTTTAGGGACAGCAATCAGCCCCAGCATTTT
clone size: few; J gene: TRBJ1-2; V gene: TRBV5-1; D gene: TRBD1; CDR3 protein: CASSPGQGMFSNYGYTF; CDR3 DNA: TGCGCCAGCAGCCCGGGACAGGGGATGTTTAGTAACTATGGCTACACCTTC
clone size: -; J gene: TRBJ1-2; V gene: TRBV5-1; D gene: -; CDR3 protein: CASSLAASVGYGYTF; CDR3 DNA: TGCGCCAGCAGCTTGGCTGCTAGTGTGGGCTATGGCTACACCTTC
clone size: -; J gene: TRBJ1-3; V gene: TRBV7-2; D gene: -; CDR3 protein: CASSSGPGNTIYF; CDR3 DNA: TGTGCCAGCAGCTCAGGGCCTGGAAACACCATATATTTT
clone size: -; J gene: TRBJ1-1; V gene: TRBV11-2; D gene: -; CDR3 protein: CASSLVLNTEAFF; CDR3 DNA: TGTGCCAGCAGCTTGGTTTTGAACACTGAAGCTTTCTTT
clone size: -; J gene: TRBJ2-5; V gene: TRBV3-1/TRBV3-2; D gene: TRBD2; CDR3 protein: CASSPDSGLRATQYF; CDR3 DNA: TGTGCCAGCAGCCCGGATAGCGGGCTCCGGGCGACCCAGTACTTC
clone size: -; J gene: TRBJ2-1; V gene: TRBV7-2; D gene: TRBD2; CDR3 protein: CASSLGLAGGPEQFF; CDR3 DNA: TGTGCCAGCAGCTTAGGACTAGCGGGGGGTCCTGAGCAGTTCTTC
clone size: -; J gene: TRBJ1-2; V gene: TRBV24-1; D gene: -; CDR3 protein: CATSVGYGYTF; CDR3 DNA: TGTGCCACCAGTGTAGGCTATGGCTACACCTTC
clone size: once; J gene: TRBJ2-5; V gene: TRBV6-5; D gene: -; CDR3 protein: CASRGDSDFQETQYF; CDR3 DNA: TGTGCCAGCAGAGGAGACAGCGACTTTCAAGAGACCCAGTACTTC
clone size: -; J gene: TRBJ1-2; V gene: TRBV6-6; D gene: TRBD1; CDR3 protein: CASRLRDSLSSGYTF; CDR3 DNA: TGTGCCAGCAGACTGAGGGACAGCCTAAGCTCTGGCTACACCTTC
clone size: -; J gene: TRBJ1-6; V gene: TRBV7-2; D gene: -; CDR3 protein: CASSPAPIGNNSPLHF; CDR3 DNA: TGTGCCAGCAGCCCGGCACCGATAGGAAATAATTCACCCCTCCACTTT
clone size: -; J gene: TRBJ1-5; V gene: TRBV19; D gene: -; CDR3 protein: CASSLSWGNQPQHF; CDR3 DNA: TGTGCCAGTAGTTTATCTTGGGGCAATCAGCCCCAGCATTTT
clone size: -; J gene: TRBJ2-5; V gene: TRBV5-1; D gene: -; CDR3 protein: CASSFGTTKGQETQYF; CDR3 DNA: TGCGCCAGCAGCTTTGGGACAACAAAGGGCCAAGAGACCCAGTACTTC
clone size: -; J gene: TRBJ2-5; V gene: TRBV30; D gene: TRBD2; CDR3 protein: CAWRRPLAGGTETQYF; CDR3 DNA: TGTGCCTGGAGGAGACCCTTGGCGGGGGGGACAGAGACCCAGTACTTC
clone size: -; J gene: TRBJ1-4; V gene: TRBV28; D gene: -; CDR3 protein: CASRSTGVNEKLFF; CDR3 DNA: TGTGCCAGCAGGTCGACAGGAGTAAATGAAAAACTGTTTTTT
clone size: many; J gene: TRBJ1-3; V gene: TRBV9; D gene: -; CDR3 protein: CASSEGQSGNTIYF; CDR3 DNA: TGTGCCAGCAGCGAAGGACAGTCTGGAAACACCATATATTTT
clone size: -; J gene: TRBJ2-3; V gene: TRBV10-3; D gene: -; CDR3 protein: CAIRPTRDTDTQYF; CDR3 DNA: TGTGCCATCAGGCCGACTAGGGACACAGATACGCAGTATTTT
clone size: -; J gene: TRBJ2-1; V gene: TRBV7-3; D gene: TRBD2; CDR3 protein: CASSPFPTTSGGHYNEQFF; CDR3 DNA: TGTGCCAGCAGCCCATTCCCAACTACTAGCGGGGGCCACTACAATGAGCAGTTCTTC
clone size: -; J gene: TRBJ1-2; V gene: TRBV7-2; D gene: TRBD1; CDR3 protein: CASSHDRGQNYGYTF; CDR3 DNA: TGTGCCAGCAGCCACGACAGGGGGCAGAACTATGGCTACACCTTC
clone size: -; J gene: TRBJ1-2; V gene: TRBV19; D gene: -; CDR3 protein: CASSIQGHLGYTF; CDR3 DNA: TGTGCCAGTAGTATTCAGGGGCATTTAGGCTACACCTTC
clone size: -; J gene: TRBJ2-2; V gene: TRBV9; D gene: -; CDR3 protein: CASSERRGSGTGELFF; CDR3 DNA: TGTGCCAGCAGCGAGAGGAGGGGCTCGGGGACCGGGGAGCTGTTTTTT
clone size: -; J gene: TRBJ1-3; V gene: TRBV24-1; D gene: -; CDR3 protein: CATKSSGYSGNTIYF; CDR3 DNA: TGTGCCACCAAGTCTTCGGGGTACTCTGGAAACACCATATATTTT
clone size: -; J gene: TRBJ1-5; V gene: TRBV7-8; D gene: -; CDR3 protein: CASATDRNSNQPQHF; CDR3 DNA: TGTGCCAGCGCGACGGACAGAAATAGCAATCAGCCCCAGCATTTT
clone size: once; J gene: TRBJ1-2; V gene: TRBV14; D gene: -; CDR3 protein: CASSPGLYGYTF; CDR3 DNA: TGTGCCAGCAGCCCTGGGCTCTATGGCTACACCTTC
clone size: once; J gene: TRBJ2-7; V gene: TRBV27; D gene: -; CDR3 protein: CASSFGRPYEQYF; CDR3 DNA: TGTGCCAGCAGTTTTGGACGGCCCTACGAGCAGTACTTC
clone size: -; J gene: TRBJ1-2; V gene: TRBV9; D gene: -; CDR3 protein: CASSAAYGYTF; CDR3 DNA: TGTGCCAGCAGCGCAGCCTATGGCTACACCTTC
clone size: -; J gene: TRBJ2-4; V gene: TRBV7-8; D gene: TRBD2; CDR3 protein: CASSYYTGLARNIQYF; CDR3 DNA: TGTGCCAGCAGCTACTACACGGGACTAGCGAGGAACATTCAGTACTTC
clone size: -; J gene: TRBJ1-2; V gene: TRBV7-8; D gene: TRBD1; CDR3 protein: CASSPQGYGYTF; CDR3 DNA: TGTGCCAGCAGCCCACAGGGGTATGGCTACACCTTC